The clone carrying this TCR beta chain was counted once. This sample is part of a study of blood T cell repertoires in COVID-19. About the study: COVID-19 samples from acute and convalescent phases originated in the United States, Italy and Spain. Nucleic acid was either cDNA or gDNA, and it came from T cells, B-cell-depleted T cells, or PBMCs.

In the authors' methods: Reference gene primer amplification yielded estimated nucleated cell counts. TCRdb's table, derived via immunoSEQ multiplex PCR, lists solely in-frame clones and lacks some. V and J calls and clone size are those listed in that table; D and trimming were worked out from the DNA. Of about 280,000 clones in the sample, roughly 88% were seen once. The length of the CDR3 is 16 residues. Germline CDR1 and CDR2: SNHLY and FYNNEI. V gave up 6 bases and J gave up 8 bases; unmatched junction bases: 14. This sequence was found in a woman in her seventies with acute or convalescent COVID-19. This rearrangement joins TRBV2 to TRBJ1-4, with 8 bases matching TRBD1. Source material: peripheral blood. The CDR3 nucleotides are TGTGCCAGCAGCTCCCCGGGGAGGACAGGGCACGAAAAACTGTTTTTT. This sequence encodes CASSSPGRTGHEKLFF.